This T cell receptor (beta chain) was sequenced during a study of blood T cell repertoires in COVID-19. Study at large: Both acute and convalescent COVID-19 samples were obtained from the United States, Italy and Spain. The analysed material was cDNA or gDNA that came from T cells, B-cell-depleted T cells, or PBMCs.

Original analysis: Amplification with reference gene primers provided the estimates of nucleated cell counts. Profiled with immunoSEQ multiplex PCR; TCRdb holds only in-frame clones, not every one. The DNA was the basis for D and trimming; V, J and clone size are from that table. The sample has more than 70,000 clones, nearly 90% seen once; the top ten hold under 10%. The germline CDR1 and CDR2 sequences are MGHRA and YSYEKL. CDR3 size: 18 residues. Trimming pared 0 bases from V and 2 bases from J, leaving 17 bases between. The clonotype comes from a man between 50 and 59 years old with acute or convalescent COVID-19. The chain recombines TRBV4-1 with TRBJ2-4, with D possibly TRBD1 on 5 matching bases. Sequencing was performed on peripheral blood. Here the CDR3 reads CASSQDPNGATTKNIQYF. The CDR3 coding sequence is TGCGCCAGCAGCCAAGATCCGAATGGGGCGACGACCAAAAACATTCAGTACTTC.